Included here is one TCR beta chain sequence, with context. Seattle patient enrollment occurred during active infection, with longitudinal follow-up thereafter. The CDR3 has 14 residues. Germline CDR1 and CDR2: SGHNT and YYREEE (reference sequence). Trimming pared 0 bases from V and 4 bases from J, leaving 10 bases between. The data were produced by immunoSEQ multiplex PCR, yet TCRdb's version contains in-frame clones alone and is incomplete. This sample has a few hundred thousand clones, with around 92% found just once. The data are from a study of blood T cell repertoires in COVID-19. At the level of the study: Samples taken during acute and convalescent COVID-19 were collected in the United States, Italy and Spain. T cells, B-cell-depleted T cells, or PBMCs provided the cDNA or gDNA that served as material.

The sequenced sample was peripheral blood. The V gene is TRBV5-4, the J gene TRBJ1-2; D uncertain. This receptor was taken from a person aged 18-35 years with COVID-19, enrolled during active disease. As DNA, the CDR3 is TGTGCCAGCAGCTTGGATCGGGAATCCTATGGCTACACCTTC. Encoded protein: CASSLDRESYGYTF.